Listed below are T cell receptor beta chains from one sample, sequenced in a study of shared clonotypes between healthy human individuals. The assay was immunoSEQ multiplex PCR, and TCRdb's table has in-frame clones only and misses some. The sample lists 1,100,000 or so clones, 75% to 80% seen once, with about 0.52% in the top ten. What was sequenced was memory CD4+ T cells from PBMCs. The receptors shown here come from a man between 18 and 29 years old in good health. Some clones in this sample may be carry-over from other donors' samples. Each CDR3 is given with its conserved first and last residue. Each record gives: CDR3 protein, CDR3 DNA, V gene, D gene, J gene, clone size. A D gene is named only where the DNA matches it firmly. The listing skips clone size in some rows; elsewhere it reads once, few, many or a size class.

CASSNTGGSGYTF	TGTGCCAGCAGTAACACAGGGGGCAGTGGCTACACCTTC	TRBV2	TRBD1	TRBJ1-2	NA
CASTPFGHTQNEQFF	TGTGCCAGCACCCCCTTCGGGCACACCCAAAATGAGCAGTTCTTC	TRBV7-2	NA	TRBJ2-1	NA
CASSLAGGGEAKNIQYF	TGTGCCAGCAGTTTGGCGGGAGGCGGGGAAGCCAAAAACATTCAGTACTTC	TRBV28	TRBD2	TRBJ2-4	NA
CASSQARASGYNEQFF	TGCGCCAGCAGCCAAGCCCGAGCTAGCGGCTACAATGAGCAGTTCTTC	TRBV4-1	TRBD2	TRBJ2-1	once
CASSLSKTGSTEAFF	TGTGCCAGCAGCTTATCAAAGACAGGCAGCACTGAAGCTTTCTTT	TRBV7-9	NA	TRBJ1-1	NA
CASSKLSSGRNEQYF	TGTGCCAGCTCAAAACTCTCCAGCGGGCGCAACGAGCAGTACTTC	TRBV6-5	NA	TRBJ2-7	NA
CAWSLSYGYTF	TGTGCCTGGAGTTTGAGCTATGGCTACACCTTC	TRBV30	NA	TRBJ1-2	few
CASSLVDPGGSYEQYF	TGTGCCAGCAGCTTAGTAGACCCTGGGGGGTCCTACGAGCAGTACTTC	TRBV7-8	NA	TRBJ2-7	NA
CASSVLPAGELFF	TGTGCCAGCAGCGTTCTTCCGGCCGGGGAGCTGTTTTTT	TRBV9	NA	TRBJ2-2	NA
CASSTGTSGGSTDTQYF	TGCGCCAGCAGCACAGGGACTAGCGGGGGAAGCACAGATACGCAGTATTTT	TRBV5-1	TRBD2	TRBJ2-3	NA
CASGTGYTGELFF	TGTGCCAGCGGGACGGGATATACCGGGGAGCTGTTTTTT	TRBV6-6	NA	TRBJ2-2	NA
CASSLVSGRVGELFF	TGTGCCAGCAGCTTAGTTAGCGGGAGGGTCGGGGAGCTGTTTTTT	TRBV7-8	TRBD2	TRBJ2-2	NA
CASSLQGQGIQQFF	TGTGCCAGCAGCTTGCAGGGACAGGGCATCCAACAGTTCTTC	TRBV5-4	TRBD1	TRBJ2-1	NA
CASSSDRVSYEQYF	TGTGCCAGCAGCTCGGACAGGGTTTCCTACGAGCAGTACTTC	TRBV4-2	TRBD1	TRBJ2-7	NA
CASSRGSNQPQHF	TGTGCCAGTTCCCGGGGAAGCAATCAGCCCCAGCATTTT	TRBV19	NA	TRBJ1-5	few
CAWSVVRYQETQYF	TGTGCCTGGAGTGTCGTGAGGTACCAAGAGACCCAGTACTTC	TRBV30	NA	TRBJ2-5	NA
CSAREVEQFF	TGCAGTGCTAGAGAAGTTGAGCAGTTCTTC	TRBV20-1	NA	TRBJ2-1	NA
CSVIPVRTSYNEQFF	TGCAGCGTGATACCTGTGCGGACCTCCTACAATGAGCAGTTCTTC	TRBV29-1	NA	TRBJ2-1	NA
CASSAEAGFEAFF	TGTGCCAGCAGCGCCGAAGCTGGGTTTGAAGCTTTCTTT	TRBV7-3	NA	TRBJ1-1	NA
CVTHDSYNEQFF	TGTGTCACCCATGACAGCTACAATGAGCAGTTCTTC	TRBV19	NA	TRBJ2-1	NA
CASSPQGLAGGNEQFF	TGTGCCAGCTCACCCCAAGGACTAGCGGGAGGCAATGAGCAGTTCTTC	TRBV18	TRBD2	TRBJ2-1	many
CASSAGQVGNEQFF	TGTGCCAGCAGCGCCGGACAGGTGGGCAATGAGCAGTTCTTC	TRBV4-2	TRBD1	TRBJ2-1	NA
CASSLQGSIQHF	TGTGCCAGCAGTTTACAGGGTTCCATCCAGCATTTT	TRBV28	NA	TRBJ1-5	NA
CASRGDLSGNTIYF	TGTGCCAGCCGGGGGGACCTCTCTGGAAACACCATATATTTT	TRBV2	NA	TRBJ1-3	NA
CASSPTLWGGGELFF	TGTGCCAGCAGCCCGACCTTGTGGGGGGGCGGGGAGCTGTTTTTT	TRBV7-3	TRBD2	TRBJ2-2	NA
CASSGDTGELFF	TGTGCCAGCAGTGGGGACACCGGGGAGCTGTTTTTT	TRBV28	NA	TRBJ2-2	NA
CASTLWGVGETQYF	TGTGCCAGCACCCTGTGGGGGGTCGGAGAGACCCAGTACTTC	TRBV5-4	NA	TRBJ2-5	NA
CAWERGARETQYF	TGTGCCTGGGAAAGGGGGGCTCGGGAGACCCAGTACTTC	TRBV30	NA	TRBJ2-5	NA
CASSLGTSGNGEQFF	TGTGCCAGCAGCTTAGGAACTAGCGGGAACGGTGAGCAGTTCTTC	TRBV7-3	TRBD2	TRBJ2-1	once
CASSSGSYEQYF	TGTGCCAGCTCTAGCGGCTCCTACGAGCAGTACTTC	TRBV28	TRBD2	TRBJ2-7	NA
CASSLARGPYEQYF	TGTGCCAGCAGCTTAGCGCGCGGTCCCTACGAGCAGTACTTC	TRBV7-2	NA	TRBJ2-7	NA
CASSQRQGPTYEQYF	TGTGCCAGCAGCCAAAGACAGGGGCCAACCTACGAGCAGTACTTC	TRBV5-4	TRBD1	TRBJ2-7	NA
CAWRHTSGNTIYF	TGTGCCTGGAGACACACGTCTGGAAACACCATATATTTT	TRBV30	NA	TRBJ1-3	NA
CASSLGLAENIQYF	TGTGCCAGCAGCTTGGGCCTAGCGGAAAACATTCAGTACTTC	TRBV5-4	TRBD2	TRBJ2-4	NA
CASSLDTEGKTF	TGCGCCAGCAGCTTGGATACTGAGGGGAAGACGTTC	TRBV5-1	NA	TRBJ2-7	NA
CASSLAQVETQYF	TGTGCCAGCAGCTTAGCACAAGTAGAGACCCAGTACTTC	TRBV7-9	NA	TRBJ2-5	once
CASRTREQETQYF	TGTGCCAGCAGGACAAGGGAGCAAGAGACCCAGTACTTC	TRBV5-6	NA	TRBJ2-5	NA